The clone carrying this T cell receptor beta chain was seen a handful of times. This CDR3 spans 17 amino acids. Germline V gene lookup returns CDR1 MNHEY and CDR2 SMNVEV (reference sequence). The V segment lost 7 bases and the J segment 4 bases; nucleotides outside the gene matches: 18. The sample is drawn from a study of T cells after yellow fever vaccination. Via MiXCR, TCRdb re-called the 5' RACE reads, giving one row per CDR3 protein. The table includes some 670,000 distinct CDR3 sequences, 9% to 15% detected once. The material sequenced was PBMCs, taken on the day of the yellow fever booster vaccination. This receptor was obtained from a man in his thirties or forties who received the YFV17D yellow fever vaccine. V is TRBV27 and J is TRBJ2-7; 8 nucleotides match TRBD2. The CDR3 region is CASTRKGAGVGRYEQYF. The DNA for the CDR3 is TGTGCCAGCACTCGAAAAGGAGCGGGAGTTGGTCGGTACGAGCAGTACTTC.